These 16 T cell receptor beta chains came from one sample sequenced in a study of blood T cell repertoires in COVID-19. TCRdb keeps only in-frame clones here, not all; method: immunoSEQ multiplex PCR. The sample yields roughly 31,000 clones, 75% to 90% seen once. Material for sequencing was peripheral blood. Receptors were obtained from an elderly man with acute or convalescent COVID-19.

The chain carries TRBV18 and TRBJ1-3; D remains ambiguous. CDR3 length: 13 amino acids. With 1 base removed from V and 6 bases from J, the gap between germline ends came to 7 bases. Germline loops: CDR1 KGHSH, CDR2 LQKENI. CDR3 nucleotides: TGTGCCAGCTCACCACGACGGGAAAACACCATATATTTT. This gives the protein CASSPRRENTIYF. The full variable domain, rest sourced from reference TRBV18 and TRBJ1-3, is NAGVMQNPRHLVRRRGQEARLRCSPMKGHSHVYWYRQLPEEGLKFMVYLQKENIIDESGMPKERFSAEFPKEGPSILRIQQVVRGDSAAYFCASSPRRENTIYFGEGSWLTVV.

The rearrangement joins TRBV5-1 to TRBJ2-3; 7 bases map to TRBD1. This CDR3 has 14 residues. Germline lookup yields CDR1 SGHRS and CDR2 YFSETQ. With 4 bases clipped from V and 3 bases from J, the junction kept 5 bases outside the gene matches. The CDR3 spells CASSLTGRTDTQYF. CDR3 DNA: TGCGCCAGCAGCCTGACAGGGAGAACAGATACGCAGTATTTT.

The rearrangement joins TRBV15 to TRBJ1-5; TRBD1 agrees at 9 bases. The CDR3 covers 16 residues. CDR1 LNHNV and CDR2 YYDKDF come from the germline V gene (reference sequence). The V and J ends lost 0 bases and 5 bases, in that order; junction bases with no gene match: 5. CDR3 loop: CATSREQTGGHQPQHF. CDR3 nucleotide sequence: TGTGCCACCAGCAGAGAACAGACAGGGGGGCATCAGCCCCAGCATTTT.

The chain couples TRBV5-1 to TRBJ2-5; a possible D gene is TRBD1 (5 bases). The germline V gene has CDR1 SGHRS and CDR2 YFSETQ. CDR3 size: 14 residues. V lost 0 bases to trimming and J lost 3 bases, with 9 bases between them. The CDR3 loop reads CASSLALGEETQYF. For the CDR3, the DNA is TGCGCCAGCAGCTTGGCCCTAGGGGAAGAGACCCAGTACTTC.

The chain links TRBV7-9 to TRBJ2-5, with 10 bases matching TRBD2. CDR3 length: 14 amino acids. Germline V CDR1 and CDR2: SEHNR, FQNEAQ (reference sequence). Trimming cost V 3 bases and J 3 bases; bases outside gene matches: 1. The CDR3 region is CASSFSGGKETQYF. CDR3 DNA: TGTGCCAGCAGCTTTAGCGGGGGGAAAGAGACCCAGTACTTC.

J is TRBJ2-2 and V is TRBV15; maybe TRBD1 (7 bases). Germline CDR1 is LNHNV and CDR2 is YYDKDF (reference sequence). Trimming cost V 1 base and J 4 bases, with 13 bases left between them. The CDR3 has 16 amino acids. The CDR3 coding sequence is TGTGCCACCAGCAGAGGGAGGGGGCAAGGCACCGGGGAGCTGTTTTTT. As protein: CATSRGRGQGTGELFF.

J is TRBJ2-2 and V is TRBV5-1; 9 nucleotides match TRBD1. J lost 7 bases, V lost 6 bases, and 7 bases had no gene match. This CDR3 is built from 14 residues. The germline CDR1 and CDR2 sequences are SGHRS and YFSETQ. The CDR3: CASKGDRAYGELFF. The CDR3 DNA sequence: TGCGCCAGCAAAGGGGACAGGGCATACGGGGAGCTGTTTTTT.

The genes are TRBV30 and TRBJ1-6, with 7 bases lining up with TRBD1. This CDR3 is 13 amino acids long. V was clipped by 3 bases and J by 10 bases; unmatched bases: 6. Germline assignment: CDR1 GTSNPN and CDR2 SVGIG (reference sequence). CDR3 sequence: CAWRFDRDSPLHF. DNA of the CDR3: TGTGCCTGGAGGTTTGACAGGGACTCACCCCTCCACTTT. The full variable domain, rest sourced from reference TRBV30 and TRBJ1-6, is SQTIHQWPATLVQPVGSPLSLECTVEGTSNPNLYWYRQAAGRGLQLLFYSVGIGQISSEVPQNLSASRPQDRQFILSSKKLLLSDSGFYLCAWRFDRDSPLHFGNGTRLTVT.

This clone was seen a single time. This chain uses TRBV4-2 with TRBJ2-1; 7 positions match TRBD2. This CDR3 has 17 amino acids. Germline-derived CDR1 and CDR2 are LGHNA and YNFKEQ. With V trimmed by 0 bases and J by 5 bases, 10 bases remained unmatched. For the CDR3, the DNA is TGTGCCAGCAGCCAAGATCTAGGTGGAGCGGGGCACAATGAGCAGTTCTTC. Residues: CASSQDLGGAGHNEQFF.

The chain has TRBV19 and TRBJ2-1; 7 bases line up with TRBD1. CDR1 and CDR2 from the germline V gene are LNHDA and SQIVND (reference sequence). This CDR3 is built from 14 residues. The ends lost 5 bases at V and 4 bases at J; junction bases unmatched: 5. CDR3 in DNA: TGTGCCAGTAGTTCCCGGACAGGTTACAATGAGCAGTTCTTC. It encodes CASSSRTGYNEQFF.

V and J are TRBV5-1 and TRBJ2-1; 7 positions agree with TRBD1. V gave up 4 bases and J gave up 5 bases; unmatched junction bases: 3. The CDR3 covers 13 residues. CDR1 is SGHRS and CDR2 is YFSETQ in the germline V gene. Here the CDR3 reads CASSVQGHNEQFF. DNA for the CDR3: TGCGCCAGCAGCGTACAGGGGCACAATGAGCAGTTCTTC.

A few counts support this clone. This chain links TRBV2 with TRBJ2-1; 9 bases agree with TRBD2. J lost 7 bases, V lost 6 bases, and 7 bases had no gene match. The germline gives CDR1 SNHLY, CDR2 FYNNEI. The CDR3 is made up of 14 amino acids. In DNA form, the CDR3 reads TGTGCCAGCAGAGTTGCGGGGGGGCCTAATGAGCAGTTCTTC. This encodes CASRVAGGPNEQFF.

The chain uses TRBV14 and TRBJ2-1; the D gene is possibly TRBD2 (6 bases). The CDR3 has 14 residues. Germline CDR1 is SGHDN and CDR2 is FVKESK. The V gene lost 1 base and the J gene lost 4 bases, with 8 bases spanning the gap. The CDR3 sequence is CASSQGGLYNEQFF. The DNA for the CDR3 is TGTGCCAGCAGCCAAGGAGGACTATACAATGAGCAGTTCTTC.

This chain connects TRBV30 to TRBJ1-2, with D perhaps matching TRBD1 (5 bases). Trimming took 4 bases from V and 9 from J, leaving 18 bases between them. Per germline, CDR1 GTSNPN and CDR2 SVGIG (reference sequence). The CDR3 is made up of 13 amino acids. The CDR3 bases are TGTGCCTGGACCGCCACAGGCTTCACACGCTACACCTTC. Protein sequence: CAWTATGFTRYTF.

The chain links TRBV2 to TRBJ1-4, with D unclear. Germline loops: CDR1 SNHLY, CDR2 FYNNEI. This CDR3 has 13 amino acids. V lost 4 bases to trimming and J lost 6 bases, with 9 bases between them. CDR3 residues: CASSAVAYEKLFF. The CDR3 bases are TGTGCCAGCAGTGCTGTGGCTTATGAAAAACTGTTTTTT. Full variable domain (remainder filled in from reference TRBV2 and TRBJ1-4): EPEVTQTPSHQVTQMGQEVILRCVPISNHLYFYWYRQILGQKVEFLVSFYNNEISEKSEIFDDQFSVERPDGSNFTLKIRSTKLEDSAMYFCASSAVAYEKLFFGSGTQLSVL.

The chain has TRBV2 and TRBJ1-4; a possible D gene is TRBD1 (6 bases). The length of the CDR3 is 16 residues. Trimming took off 6 bases at V and 0 bases at J, with 14 bases between the two ends. Germline CDR1 reads SNHLY; CDR2 reads FYNNEI. CDR3 sequence: CASSETRTATNEKLFF. CDR3 sequence (DNA): TGTGCCAGCAGCGAAACCAGGACAGCAACTAATGAAAAACTGTTTTTT.